Listed below are T cell receptor beta chains from one sample, sequenced in a study of cytomegalovirus exposure and HLA in healthy donors. Clones were read by immunoSEQ multiplex PCR, and TCRdb kept only the in-frame ones, dropping some. Altogether about 190,000 clones are present, 75% to 90% being singletons, with the ten largest covering around 6.7%. Sequencing was carried out using PBMCs. The receptor source for this set is a man in his late teens or twenties in good health and CMV-seropositive. CDR3s leave out the opening cysteine and the closing phenylalanine or tryptophan. A D gene is named only where the DNA matches it firmly.

CDR3 protein: ASSFDRGSGNQPQH; J gene: TRBJ1-5; D gene: TRBD1; V gene: TRBV28
CDR3 protein: ASSRDRPSWNEQF; J gene: TRBJ2-1; D gene: TRBD1; V gene: TRBV28
CDR3 protein: ASSVGGHRGADTQY; J gene: TRBJ2-3; D gene: .; V gene: TRBV9
CDR3 protein: ASSFSFTGTGGELF; J gene: TRBJ2-2; D gene: .; V gene: TRBV28
CDR3 protein: ASSPTGETQY; J gene: TRBJ2-5; D gene: TRBD1; V gene: TRBV27
CDR3 protein: ASSPITGFPWTQY; J gene: TRBJ2-5; D gene: .; V gene: TRBV5-5
CDR3 protein: AWSVGGDNEQF; J gene: TRBJ2-1; D gene: .; V gene: TRBV30
CDR3 protein: ASSLPPAGSQY; J gene: TRBJ2-3; D gene: .; V gene: TRBV7-2
CDR3 protein: ASSFGPGQGTAANQPQH; J gene: TRBJ1-5; D gene: TRBD1; V gene: TRBV6-9
CDR3 protein: ASSSLDRGPNTEAF; J gene: TRBJ1-1; D gene: TRBD1; V gene: TRBV11-3
CDR3 protein: ASSVGQGVYEQY; J gene: TRBJ2-7; D gene: TRBD1; V gene: TRBV2
CDR3 protein: ASSQLKRSYQPQH; J gene: TRBJ1-5; D gene: .; V gene: TRBV23-1
CDR3 protein: ASSLGSGEQF; J gene: TRBJ2-1; D gene: .; V gene: TRBV5-4
CDR3 protein: ASSRGTVSNNEQF; J gene: TRBJ2-1; D gene: .; V gene: TRBV6-5
CDR3 protein: ASSPSVNTEAF; J gene: TRBJ1-1; D gene: .; V gene: TRBV13
CDR3 protein: ASTMGQEQY; J gene: TRBJ2-7; D gene: .; V gene: TRBV19
CDR3 protein: ASSQDQMGTGSSYEQY; J gene: TRBJ2-7; D gene: TRBD1; V gene: TRBV4-1
CDR3 protein: ATSIGSNSYEQY; J gene: TRBJ2-7; D gene: .; V gene: TRBV15
CDR3 protein: ATEGQSISGANVLT; J gene: TRBJ2-6; D gene: .; V gene: TRBV21-1
CDR3 protein: ASSLERGYQETQY; J gene: TRBJ2-5; D gene: .; V gene: TRBV5-1
CDR3 protein: AWRTGAGGPFYEQY; J gene: TRBJ2-7; D gene: TRBD2; V gene: TRBV30
CDR3 protein: ASSLWQGTNEQF; J gene: TRBJ2-1; D gene: .; V gene: TRBV5-1
CDR3 protein: ASTGLGLSTDTQY; J gene: TRBJ2-3; D gene: .; V gene: TRBV5-4
CDR3 protein: ASSRTGSNEQF; J gene: TRBJ2-1; D gene: .; V gene: TRBV4-2
CDR3 protein: ASSITGTYEQY; J gene: TRBJ2-7; D gene: .; V gene: TRBV5-1
CDR3 protein: ASSAGLATYEQY; J gene: TRBJ2-7; D gene: .; V gene: TRBV9
CDR3 protein: AWSPRGTGNTIY; J gene: TRBJ1-3; D gene: TRBD1; V gene: TRBV30
CDR3 protein: ASRQGALGGDTQY; J gene: TRBJ2-3; D gene: .; V gene: TRBV6-6
CDR3 protein: ARSPAWAEDRRAPDNEQF; J gene: TRBJ2-1; D gene: .; V gene: TRBV5-3
CDR3 protein: ASSLRQGYTGELF; J gene: TRBJ2-2; D gene: .; V gene: TRBV5-1
CDR3 protein: ASSLVTGGGGEKLF; J gene: TRBJ1-4; D gene: TRBD1; V gene: TRBV7-9
CDR3 protein: ASSPTDRGWAF; J gene: TRBJ1-1; D gene: TRBD1; V gene: TRBV14
CDR3 protein: ASSRDRAVNEQY; J gene: TRBJ2-7; D gene: TRBD1; V gene: TRBV6-5
CDR3 protein: ASSAQSLNTEAF; J gene: TRBJ1-1; D gene: .; V gene: TRBV5-1
CDR3 protein: ASSAEGLADSGELF; J gene: TRBJ2-2; D gene: TRBD2; V gene: TRBV7-2
CDR3 protein: AWSTGGQNTGELF; J gene: TRBJ2-2; D gene: .; V gene: TRBV30
CDR3 protein: ASKSRNTYQETQY; J gene: TRBJ2-5; D gene: .; V gene: TRBV19
CDR3 protein: ASSLGAGTEAF; J gene: TRBJ1-1; D gene: .; V gene: TRBV7-6
CDR3 protein: SVDLAGEGEQF; J gene: TRBJ2-1; D gene: TRBD2; V gene: TRBV29-1
CDR3 protein: ASSDRDRGYSNQPQH; J gene: TRBJ1-5; D gene: TRBD1; V gene: TRBV9
CDR3 protein: ATSRETGGANTIY; J gene: TRBJ1-3; D gene: TRBD1; V gene: TRBV15
CDR3 protein: ASSTRTSGTSYNEQF; J gene: TRBJ2-1; D gene: TRBD2; V gene: TRBV5-1
CDR3 protein: ASSRPHRLGSFDGELF; J gene: TRBJ2-2; D gene: .; V gene: TRBV4-2
CDR3 protein: ASSLLADSSYNEQF; J gene: TRBJ2-1; D gene: TRBD2; V gene: TRBV5-4
CDR3 protein: ASSLGTGLANVLT; J gene: TRBJ2-6; D gene: TRBD1; V gene: TRBV5-1
CDR3 protein: ASSLPPGQGAGYGYT; J gene: TRBJ1-2; D gene: TRBD1; V gene: TRBV28